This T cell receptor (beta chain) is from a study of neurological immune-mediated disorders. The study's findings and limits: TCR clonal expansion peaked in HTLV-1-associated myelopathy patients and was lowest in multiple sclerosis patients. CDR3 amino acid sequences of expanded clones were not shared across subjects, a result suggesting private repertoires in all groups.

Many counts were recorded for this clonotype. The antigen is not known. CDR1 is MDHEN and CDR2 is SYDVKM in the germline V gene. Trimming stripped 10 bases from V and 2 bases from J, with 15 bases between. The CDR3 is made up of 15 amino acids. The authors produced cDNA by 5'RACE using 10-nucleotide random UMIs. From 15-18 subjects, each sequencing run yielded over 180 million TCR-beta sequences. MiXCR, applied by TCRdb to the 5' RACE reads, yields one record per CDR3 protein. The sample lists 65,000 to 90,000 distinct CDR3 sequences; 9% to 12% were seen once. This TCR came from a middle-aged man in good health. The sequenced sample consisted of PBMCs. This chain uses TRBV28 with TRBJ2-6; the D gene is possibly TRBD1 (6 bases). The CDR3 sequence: CANLQGNPGANVLTF. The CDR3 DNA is TGTGCCAATCTACAGGGCAACCCTGGGGCCAACGTCCTGACTTTC.